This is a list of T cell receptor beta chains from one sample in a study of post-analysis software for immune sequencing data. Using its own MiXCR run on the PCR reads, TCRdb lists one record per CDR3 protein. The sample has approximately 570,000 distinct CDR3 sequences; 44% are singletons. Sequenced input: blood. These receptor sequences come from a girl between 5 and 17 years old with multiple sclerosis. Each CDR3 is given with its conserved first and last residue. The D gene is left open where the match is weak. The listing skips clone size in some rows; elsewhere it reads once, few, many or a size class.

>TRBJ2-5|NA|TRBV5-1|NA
TGCGCCAGCAACCCGGGACGGCAAGAGACCCAGTACTTC
CASNPGRQETQYF
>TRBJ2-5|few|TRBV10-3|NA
TGTGCCACCTCGGACCCTGGGACCCAGTACTTC
CATSDPGTQYF
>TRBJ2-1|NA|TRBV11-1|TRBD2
TGTGCCAGCAACTTACAGCGGGAGGAGGCTGAGCAGTTCTTC
CASNLQREEAEQFF
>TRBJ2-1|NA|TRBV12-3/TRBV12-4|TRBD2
TGTGCCAGCAGTTTCGGCGGGAGCGCCTACAATGAGCAGTTCTTC
CASSFGGSAYNEQFF
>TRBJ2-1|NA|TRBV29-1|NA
TGCAGCGCTTCGATCGTGAATGAGCAGTTCTTC
CSASIVNEQFF
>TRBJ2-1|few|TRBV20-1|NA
TGCAGTGGTTCCGTGGAACAGGGATTCCCCCTAGTGCAGTTCTTC
CSGSVEQGFPLVQFF
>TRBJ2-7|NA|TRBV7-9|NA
TGTGCCAGCAGCTCCGACAGGACTAACTACGAGCAGTACTTC
CASSSDRTNYEQYF
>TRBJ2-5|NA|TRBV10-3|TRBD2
TGTGCCATCAGTGAGTCAACTAGCGGGGAAGAGACCCAGTACTTC
CAISESTSGEETQYF
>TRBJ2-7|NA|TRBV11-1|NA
TGTGCCAGCAGCTCCGCTCCTGGACGGAGGGGAGGCTACGAGCAGTACTTC
CASSSAPGRRGGYEQYF
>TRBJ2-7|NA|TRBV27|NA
TGTGTCAGCAGTAAACCCCCAGAGACTAGGCCAAACTACGAGCAGTACTTC
CVSSKPPETRPNYEQYF
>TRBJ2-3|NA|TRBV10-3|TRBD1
TGTGCCATCAGTGAGTCCACAGGACAGGGGAATTTCGGCACAGATACGCAGTATTTT
CAISESTGQGNFGTDTQYF
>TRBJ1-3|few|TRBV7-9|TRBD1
TGTGCCAGCAGTATGCAGGGGGGGATTGGCTCTGGAAACACCATATATTTT
CASSMQGGIGSGNTIYF
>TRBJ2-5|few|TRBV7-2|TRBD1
TGTGCCAGCAGCGGAGACAGGGGAGAAGAGACCCAGTACTTC
CASSGDRGEETQYF
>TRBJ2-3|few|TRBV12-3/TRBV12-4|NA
TGTGCCAGCAGTTTATTTGTGGCAGGTACAGATACGCAGTATTTT
CASSLFVAGTDTQYF
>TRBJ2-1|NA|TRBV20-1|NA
TGCAGTTGCCGGTGGTTAGCGAGGGATGAGCAGTTCTTC
CSCRWLARDEQFF
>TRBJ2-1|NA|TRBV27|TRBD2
TGTGCCAGCAGTTTGTTCCCCCCCAGCGGGGGGGCCCTGTCCTACAATGAGCAGTTCTTC
CASSLFPPSGGALSYNEQFF
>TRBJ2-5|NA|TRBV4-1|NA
TGCGCCAGCAGCCAAGAGTTGAACGGGGGAGTCCCTTCAGTCTCTGGGACCCAGTACTTC
CASSQELNGGVPSVSGTQYF
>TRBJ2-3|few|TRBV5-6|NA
TGTGCCAGCAGCTCGCCGGGACCCCCTAGAGATACGCAGTATTTT
CASSSPGPPRDTQYF
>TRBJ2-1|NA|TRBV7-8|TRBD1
TGTGCCAGCATACTAGTCAGGGGGCGAGGGAACAATGAGCAGTTCTTC
CASILVRGRGNNEQFF
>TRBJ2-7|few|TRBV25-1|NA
TGTGCCAGCAGGGCTATCGGGTCCTCCTACGAGCAGTACTTC
CASRAIGSSYEQYF
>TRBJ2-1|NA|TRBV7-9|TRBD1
TGTACCAGCAGCGGGGACAGGGGCGGTGGCAATGAGCAGTTCTTC
CTSSGDRGGGNEQFF
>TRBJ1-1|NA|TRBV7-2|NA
TGTGCCAGCAGCTTATCGCACAGGGTAACCGCTGAAGCTTTCTTT
CASSLSHRVTAEAFF
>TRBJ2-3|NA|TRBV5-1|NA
TGCGCCAGCAGCTCGGCGCTAGAGGTTACAGATACGCAGTATTTT
CASSSALEVTDTQYF
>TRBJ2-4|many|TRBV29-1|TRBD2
TGCAGCGTTGTCAAGACTAGCGGGGGGATTCAGTACTTC
CSVVKTSGGIQYF
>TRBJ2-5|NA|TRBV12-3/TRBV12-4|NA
TGTGCCAGCACTCCCAAGGACGGGCGGAGAGAGACCCAGTACTTC
CASTPKDGRRETQYF
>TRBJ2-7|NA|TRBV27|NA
TGTGCCAGCAGTTTATTGGCTAGCTTTAGGTACGAGCAGTACTTC
CASSLLASFRYEQYF
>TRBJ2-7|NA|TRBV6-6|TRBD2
TGTGCCAGCAGTTACATGACTAGCAACTACGAGCAGTACTTC
CASSYMTSNYEQYF
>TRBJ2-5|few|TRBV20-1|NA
TGCAGTGCTAGGTGGGATCTACGGGAGACCCAGTACTTC
CSARWDLRETQYF
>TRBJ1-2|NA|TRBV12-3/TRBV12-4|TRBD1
TGTGCCAGCAGTCCATACAGGGGTAATGGCTACACCTTC
CASSPYRGNGYTF
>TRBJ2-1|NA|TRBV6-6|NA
TGTGCCAGCAGGCTGGGAGGAAACAATGAGCAGTTCTTC
CASRLGGNNEQFF
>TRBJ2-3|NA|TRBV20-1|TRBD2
TGCAGTGCTAGAGGCGCTAGCGGGGGAAGAGTCGACACAGATACGCAGTATTTT
CSARGASGGRVDTDTQYF
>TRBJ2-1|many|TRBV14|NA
TGTGCCAGCAGCCAAGAGTGGTCGGGGGATGAGCAGTTCTTC
CASSQEWSGDEQFF
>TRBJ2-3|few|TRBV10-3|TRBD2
TGTGCCATCACTCGTGGACTAGCGGACACAGATACGCAGTATTTT
CAITRGLADTDTQYF
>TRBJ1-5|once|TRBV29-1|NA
TGCAGCGTCTCCAGGGGAATGAACAATCAGCCCCAGCATTTT
CSVSRGMNNQPQHF
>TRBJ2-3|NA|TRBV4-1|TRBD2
TGCGCCAGCAGCCAACTAGCGGGAGAGACAGATACGCAGTATTTT
CASSQLAGETDTQYF
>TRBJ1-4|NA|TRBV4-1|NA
TGCGCCAGCGGTTGGCAGGAGGACGAAAAACTGTTTTTT
CASGWQEDEKLFF
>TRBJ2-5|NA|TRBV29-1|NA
TGCAGTGGGGTGGGGGGCGAAGAGACCCAGTACTTC
CSGVGGEETQYF
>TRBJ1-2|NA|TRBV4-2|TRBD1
TGTGCCAGCAGCCAGACCTCGGGACAGGGTTTTGGCTACACCTTC
CASSQTSGQGFGYTF
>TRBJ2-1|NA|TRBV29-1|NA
TGCAGCGTTGAGGTGAGCACTTATGAGCAGTTCTTC
CSVEVSTYEQFF
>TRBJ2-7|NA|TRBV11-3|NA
TGTGCCAGCAGCTTATCTGGTGGGTTAAGCTCCTACGAGCAGTACTTC
CASSLSGGLSSYEQYF
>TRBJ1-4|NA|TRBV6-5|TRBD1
TGTGCCAGCAGACTACAGGGGGCTGGGGAAAAACTGTTTTTT
CASRLQGAGEKLFF
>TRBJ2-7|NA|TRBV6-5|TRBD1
TGTGCCAGCAGTTTGTACAGGGGATACGAGCAGTACTTC
CASSLYRGYEQYF
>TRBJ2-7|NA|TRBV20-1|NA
TGCAGTGCTGGGGACCGGAGATCACCCTACGAGCAGTACTTC
CSAGDRRSPYEQYF